A selection of T cell receptor beta chains follows, all from one sample in a study of blood T cells in healthy people across ages. TCRdb reprocessed the 5' RACE reads with MiXCR, giving one entry per CDR3 protein. The data contain about 730,000 distinct CDR3 sequences, roughly 41% of them singletons. Specimen: blood. The receptors were gathered from a woman aged 55 to 70 in good health. CDR3s include the opening cysteine and the closing phenylalanine or tryptophan. The D gene is left open where the match is weak. The size field is filled for only some rows; it gives once, few, many or a size class.

CDR3 DNA: TGTGCCAGCAGTTTTAGAATCGGGGAGCTGTTTTTT
CDR3 protein: CASSFRIGELFF
clone size: few
J gene: TRBJ2-2
V gene: TRBV28
D gene: .

CDR3 DNA: TGCGCCAGCAGCTCGTCACAGCGGACGGTAAATTCACCCCTCCACTTT
CDR3 protein: CASSSSQRTVNSPLHF
clone size: .
J gene: TRBJ1-6
V gene: TRBV5-1
D gene: .

CDR3 DNA: TGTGCCAGCAACCCTTTGGACACCGGGGAGCTGTTTTTT
CDR3 protein: CASNPLDTGELFF
clone size: .
J gene: TRBJ2-2
V gene: TRBV2
D gene: .

CDR3 DNA: TGTGCCAGCAGTGCCAGTCATAGGACTAGCAGGGAGACCCAGTACTTC
CDR3 protein: CASSASHRTSRETQYF
clone size: .
J gene: TRBJ2-5
V gene: TRBV2
D gene: TRBD2

CDR3 DNA: TGTGCCAGCAGTTCACGCCCGGGGCAAGAGACCCAGTACTTC
CDR3 protein: CASSSRPGQETQYF
clone size: .
J gene: TRBJ2-5
V gene: TRBV12-3/TRBV12-4
D gene: .

CDR3 DNA: TGCAGTGCTATCCGCTCTAGCGGGGGGGACAATGAGCAGTTCTTC
CDR3 protein: CSAIRSSGGDNEQFF
clone size: few
J gene: TRBJ2-1
V gene: TRBV20-1
D gene: TRBD2

CDR3 DNA: TGTGCCAGCAGCGTAGATGTGGGGGGGCTGAGGTTGGATGAGCAGTTCTTC
CDR3 protein: CASSVDVGGLRLDEQFF
clone size: .
J gene: TRBJ2-1
V gene: TRBV9
D gene: .

CDR3 DNA: TGTGCCAGCAGTTTATGGAGGCGGTGGGGCGAGGGCACCGGGGAGCTGTTTTTT
CDR3 protein: CASSLWRRWGEGTGELFF
clone size: once
J gene: TRBJ2-2
V gene: TRBV12-3/TRBV12-4
D gene: .

CDR3 DNA: TGTGCCTGGAGTGTCTGGGACAGCGAACATTCACCCCTCCACTTT
CDR3 protein: CAWSVWDSEHSPLHF
clone size: .
J gene: TRBJ1-6
V gene: TRBV30
D gene: TRBD1

CDR3 DNA: TGTGCCAGCGGCTTCCCCACAGGCAGGAGCTCCTACGAGCAGTACTTC
CDR3 protein: CASGFPTGRSSYEQYF
clone size: .
J gene: TRBJ2-7
V gene: TRBV11-2
D gene: .

CDR3 DNA: TGTGCCAGCAGCCGTCAGTATGGCGGGGGGAGCACAGATACGCAGTATTTT
CDR3 protein: CASSRQYGGGSTDTQYF
clone size: .
J gene: TRBJ2-3
V gene: TRBV7-9
D gene: TRBD2

CDR3 DNA: TGTGCCACCAGATCGTGGGGGAACAGGATCGATGAACCCCAGCATTTT
CDR3 protein: CATRSWGNRIDEPQHF
clone size: once
J gene: TRBJ1-5
V gene: TRBV27
D gene: .

CDR3 DNA: TGTGCCAGCAGGAAGGGTCCCGGGGAGCTGTTTTTT
CDR3 protein: CASRKGPGELFF
clone size: .
J gene: TRBJ2-2
V gene: TRBV6-5
D gene: .

CDR3 DNA: TGCGCCAGCAGCCAAGATCTGACCAATGAGCAGTTCTTC
CDR3 protein: CASSQDLTNEQFF
clone size: few
J gene: TRBJ2-1
V gene: TRBV4-3
D gene: .

CDR3 DNA: TGCAGCGTAACACAGGCGTCTGGGGCCAACGTCCTGACTTTC
CDR3 protein: CSVTQASGANVLTF
clone size: many
J gene: TRBJ2-6
V gene: TRBV29-1
D gene: .

CDR3 DNA: TGTGCCTGGAGTCTGGGGAACCTCAATTCACCCCTCCACTTT
CDR3 protein: CAWSLGNLNSPLHF
clone size: once
J gene: TRBJ1-6
V gene: TRBV30
D gene: .

CDR3 DNA: TGTGCCAGCAGTTTTCCCAAGAACACTGAAGCTTTCTTT
CDR3 protein: CASSFPKNTEAFF
clone size: .
J gene: TRBJ1-1
V gene: TRBV12-3/TRBV12-4
D gene: .

CDR3 DNA: TGTGCCAGCAGTTACGCGCCCAACAGGGGGCTGGCTACCCAGTACTTC
CDR3 protein: CASSYAPNRGLATQYF
clone size: .
J gene: TRBJ2-7
V gene: TRBV6-5
D gene: TRBD1

CDR3 DNA: TGTGCCAGCAGCTCTATGAATTCACCCCTCCACTTT
CDR3 protein: CASSSMNSPLHF
clone size: .
J gene: TRBJ1-6
V gene: TRBV7-9
D gene: .

CDR3 DNA: TGTGCCATTTCGACTCGGGACACCCTGGGGAATGAGCAGTTCTTC
CDR3 protein: CAISTRDTLGNEQFF
clone size: .
J gene: TRBJ2-1
V gene: TRBV10-3
D gene: .

CDR3 DNA: TGTGCCAGCAGCCGCCGAGCGGCTCCCGGGGAGCTGTTTTTT
CDR3 protein: CASSRRAAPGELFF
clone size: .
J gene: TRBJ2-2
V gene: TRBV11-1
D gene: .

CDR3 DNA: TGTGCCAGCAGAAGTAGAGCTAGCCTCTCCTACAATGAGCAGTTCTTC
CDR3 protein: CASRSRASLSYNEQFF
clone size: few
J gene: TRBJ2-1
V gene: TRBV27
D gene: .

CDR3 DNA: TGTGCCAGCAGCTTACTAGCGGGGGGGCCCCGTACGCAGTATTTT
CDR3 protein: CASSLLAGGPRTQYF
clone size: few
J gene: TRBJ2-3
V gene: TRBV9
D gene: TRBD2